The entry that follows covers one T cell receptor beta chain sequence. Its specificity is unknown. The CDR3 runs to 16 residues. V was clipped by 5 bases and J by 4 bases; unmatched bases: 8. Germline CDR1 MDHEN, CDR2 SYDVKM. The entry originates in a study of stem cell transplantation in POMP-related autoinflammatory disease. Study details: The study hypothesized thymoproteasome defects skew the TRB repertoire via impaired CD8+ selection. CD8+ T cells were low and CD4+ cells naive-skewed before transplant.

Measured with immunoSEQ multiplex PCR; TCRdb has only the in-frame clones, and not every one. The sample shows approximately 11,000 clones, 85% to 90% of them seen only once. Notes on the study in general: In patients with PRAID, every analyzed T-cell subset tended to show lower diversity and higher clonality. Unique TRB V-J gene pairings were limited in number in patients with PRAID.

This sequence was found in a human donor with POMP-related autoinflammation and immune dysregulation (PRAID). The material was CD8+ T cells from PBMCs, obtained before stem cell transplantation. The genes are TRBV28 and TRBJ2-1; 10 bases match TRBD1. The CDR3, as DNA: TGTGCCAGCAGTATCAGGGGACAGGGGATTTACAATGAGCAGTTCTTC. Its protein product is CASSIRGQGIYNEQFF.